The following is a TCR beta chain sequence with its context. These data originate in a study of shared clonotypes between healthy human individuals. Only in-frame clones appear in the TCRdb table, and some are missing; sequencing was by immunoSEQ multiplex PCR. The sample records roughly 570,000 clones, more than 95% being singletons. Naive CD8 populations comprised CD45RO-negative cells positively selected for CCR7, excluding terminally differentiated effector memory CD45RA+ cells. Material: naive CD8+ T cells sorted from blood. This clonotype originated in a man aged 25-40 years in good health.

CDR3 protein: CASSPPGDLNEKLFF. CDR3 DNA sequence: TGTGCCAGCTCACCACCGGGAGACCTTAATGAAAAACTGTTTTTT. The genes are TRBV18 and TRBJ1-4; D is ambiguous. CDR1 and CDR2 from the germline V gene are KGHSH and LQKENI. Trimming removed 0 bases at V and 4 bases at J, with 9 bases between. This CDR3 has 15 amino acids.